This note documents a single T cell receptor (beta chain) sequence. With 60 Vbeta and 13 Jbeta primers, the PCR was carried out. The table came from immunoSEQ multiplex PCR; TCRdb's copy has only in-frame clones and leaves some out. Of fewer than 200,000 clones in the sample, around 69% were seen once. The CDR3 extends over 12 amino acids. Trimming pared 4 bases from V and 5 bases from J, leaving 12 bases between. The germline V gene encodes CDR1 SQVTM and CDR2 ANQGSEA. The data belong to a study of cytomegalovirus exposure and HLA in healthy donors. The J gene is TRBJ2-7, the V gene TRBV29-1; D may be TRBD1 (6 bases). The clonotype originates from a man between 60 and 75 years old in good health and CMV-seronegative. The sequencing sample was made of PBMCs. CDR3 sequence: CSVARTADEQYF. The DNA of the CDR3 is TGCAGCGTTGCTCGGACAGCTGACGAGCAGTACTTC.